This T cell receptor beta chain was obtained from a study of follicular helper T cells after annual influenza vaccination. Whole-study findings and limits: Plasmablast frequency change correlated with clonality change in ICOS+CD38+ cTfh. Most later recoveries of Day 7 ICOS+CD38+ clones were ICOS-CD38- cTfh.

Regarding this clone: What it recognizes is unknown.

Time point given: 2015-2016 season, 7 days after influenza vaccination. Germline V gives CDR1 SGHTA, CDR2 FQGTGA. The CDR3 has 15 amino acids. Trimming at V came to 6 bases and at J to 4 bases, leaving 9 bases not matched to a gene. TCRB was sequenced at Survey level resolution. Libraries were prepared by immunoSEQ multiplex PCR; TCRdb keeps only in-frame clonotypes and omits some of them. The data show approximately 8,500 clones, approximately 78% seen once. The chain joins TRBV7-3 to TRBJ1-3; 7 bases agree with TRBD1. This TCR derives from an adult who received the influenza vaccine. Sequencing used CXCR5+ CD38- circulating T follicular helper cells from blood, obtained 7 days after influenza vaccination. Subset noted: circulating Tfh, non-naive CD4+CXCR5+PD-1+ (ICOS+CD38+ or ICOS-CD38-). CDR3 in amino acids: CASRPTGSAGNTIYF. The CDR3 region has the DNA TGTGCCAGCAGGCCGACAGGGAGTGCCGGAAACACCATATATTTT.